This T cell receptor beta chain was recovered during a study of T cell repertoires in cytomegalovirus infection. The V gene's germline CDR1 is SGHVS and CDR2 FNYEAQ. This CDR3 is 16 amino acids long. V was trimmed by 0 bases and J by 5 bases, leaving 13 bases between them. As for this clonotype: Its antigen is still unknown.

TCRdb called the reads again in MiXCR, with one record for every CDR3 protein. The sample shows roughly 80,000 distinct CDR3 sequences, approximately 39% of them seen only once. The clonotype originates from a human donor in good health (CMV status not recorded). Some clones in this sample may be carry-over from other donors' samples. The sample in question was CD8+ T cells from cultured PBMCs, obtained from culture after CMV antigen stimulation. The rearrangement joins TRBV7-6 to TRBJ2-2, with D perhaps matching TRBD1 or TRBD2 (6 bases each). The DNA for the CDR3 is TGTGCCAGCAGCTTAGCTTTCGGGGGCGAGACCGGGGAGCTGTTTTTT. Its protein product is CASSLAFGGETGELFF. The whole variable domain, filled in from reference TRBV7-6 and TRBJ2-2, reads GAGVSQSPRYKVTKRGQDVALRCDPISGHVSLYWYRQALGQGPEFLTYFNYEAQQDKSGLPNDRFSAERPEGSISTLTIQRTEQRDSAMYRCASSLAFGGETGELFFGEGSRLTVL.